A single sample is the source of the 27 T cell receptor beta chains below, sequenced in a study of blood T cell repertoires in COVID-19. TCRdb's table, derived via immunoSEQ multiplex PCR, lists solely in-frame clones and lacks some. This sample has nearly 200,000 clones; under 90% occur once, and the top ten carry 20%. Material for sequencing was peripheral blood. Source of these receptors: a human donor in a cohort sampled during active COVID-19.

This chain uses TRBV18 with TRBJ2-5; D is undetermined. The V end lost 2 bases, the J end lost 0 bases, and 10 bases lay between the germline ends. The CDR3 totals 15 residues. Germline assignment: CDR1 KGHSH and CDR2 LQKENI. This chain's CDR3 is CASSPIAAYQETQYF. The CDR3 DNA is TGTGCCAGCTCACCAATCGCAGCGTACCAAGAGACCCAGTACTTC.

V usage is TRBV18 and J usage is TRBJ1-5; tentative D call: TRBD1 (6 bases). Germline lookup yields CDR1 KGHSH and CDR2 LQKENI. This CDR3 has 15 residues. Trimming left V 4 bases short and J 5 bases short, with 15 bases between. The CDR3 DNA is TGTGCCAGCTCACGGGAAGGGGGGGAAGATCAGCCCCAGCATTTT. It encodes CASSREGGEDQPQHF.

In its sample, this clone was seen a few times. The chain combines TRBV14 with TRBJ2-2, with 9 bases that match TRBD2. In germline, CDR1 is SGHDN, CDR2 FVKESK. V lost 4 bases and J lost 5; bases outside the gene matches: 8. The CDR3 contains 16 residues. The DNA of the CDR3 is TGTGCCAGCAGCCTCCCGGGACTAGCTTTGACCGGGGAGCTGTTTTTT. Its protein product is CASSLPGLALTGELFF.

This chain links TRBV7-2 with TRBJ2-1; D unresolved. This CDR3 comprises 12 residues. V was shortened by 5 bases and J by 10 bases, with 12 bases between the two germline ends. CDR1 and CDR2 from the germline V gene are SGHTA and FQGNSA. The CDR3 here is CASSPSWREQFF. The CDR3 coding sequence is TGTGCCAGCAGCCCATCTTGGCGGGAGCAGTTCTTC.

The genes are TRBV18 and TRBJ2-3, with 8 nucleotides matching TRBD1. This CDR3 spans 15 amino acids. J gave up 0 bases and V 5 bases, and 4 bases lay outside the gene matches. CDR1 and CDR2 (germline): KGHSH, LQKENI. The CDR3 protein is CASSMTGASTDTQYF. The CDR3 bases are TGTGCCAGCTCAATGACAGGGGCTAGCACAGATACGCAGTATTTT.

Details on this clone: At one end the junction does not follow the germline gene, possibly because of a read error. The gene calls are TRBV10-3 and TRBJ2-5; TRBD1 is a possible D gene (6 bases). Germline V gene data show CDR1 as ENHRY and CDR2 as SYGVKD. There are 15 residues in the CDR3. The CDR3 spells CAISDSRDIKETQYF. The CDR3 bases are TGTGCCATAAGTGACTCCCGGGACATAAAGGAGACCCAGTACTTC.

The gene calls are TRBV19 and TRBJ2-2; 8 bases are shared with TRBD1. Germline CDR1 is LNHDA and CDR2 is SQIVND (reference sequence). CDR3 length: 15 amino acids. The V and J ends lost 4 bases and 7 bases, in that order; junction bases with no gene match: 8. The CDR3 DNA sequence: TGTGCCAGTAGTACAAAGCAGGGACAGGTCGGGGAGCTGTTTTTT. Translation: CASSTKQGQVGELFF.

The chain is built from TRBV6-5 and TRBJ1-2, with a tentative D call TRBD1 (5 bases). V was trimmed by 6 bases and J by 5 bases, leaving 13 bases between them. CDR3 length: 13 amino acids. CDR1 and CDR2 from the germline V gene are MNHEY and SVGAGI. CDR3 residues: CASRQVGGYGYTF. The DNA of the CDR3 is TGTGCCAGCAGACAGGTTGGCGGATATGGCTACACCTTC.

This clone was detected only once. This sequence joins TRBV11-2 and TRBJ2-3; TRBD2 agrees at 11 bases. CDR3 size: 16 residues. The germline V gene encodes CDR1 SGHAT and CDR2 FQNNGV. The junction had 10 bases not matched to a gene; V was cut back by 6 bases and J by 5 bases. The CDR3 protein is CASSTGTSGSEDTQYF. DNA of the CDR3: TGTGCCAGCAGTACCGGGACTAGCGGAAGTGAAGATACGCAGTATTTT.

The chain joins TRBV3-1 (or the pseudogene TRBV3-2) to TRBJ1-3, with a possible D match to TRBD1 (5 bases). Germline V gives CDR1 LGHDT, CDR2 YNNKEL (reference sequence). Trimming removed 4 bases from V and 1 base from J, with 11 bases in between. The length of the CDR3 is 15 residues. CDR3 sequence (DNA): TGTGCCAGCAGCCCCCCAGGGCCTTCTGGAAACACCATATATTTT. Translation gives CASSPPGPSGNTIYF.

CDR3 sequence: CASSQVGVTEAFF. In DNA, the CDR3 is TGTGCCAGCAGCCAAGTAGGGGTCACTGAAGCTTTCTTT. V gene TRBV3-1 (or the pseudogene TRBV3-2) combines with J gene TRBJ1-1; possible D gene TRBD1, 5 bases. V dropped 1 base and J dropped 4 bases, with 7 bases sitting between them. The CDR3 loop spans 13 amino acids. Germline CDR1 is LGHDT and CDR2 is YNNKEL (reference sequence).

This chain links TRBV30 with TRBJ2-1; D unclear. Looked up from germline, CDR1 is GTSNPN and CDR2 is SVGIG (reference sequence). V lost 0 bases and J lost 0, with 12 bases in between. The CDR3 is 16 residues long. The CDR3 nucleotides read TGTGCCTGGAGTGTACTGAGCTCAAGCTCCTACAATGAGCAGTTCTTC. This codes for CAWSVLSSSSYNEQFF.

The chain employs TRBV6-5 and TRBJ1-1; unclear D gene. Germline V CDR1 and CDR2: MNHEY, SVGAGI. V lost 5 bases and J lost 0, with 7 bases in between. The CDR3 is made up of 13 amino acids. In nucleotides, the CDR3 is TGTGCCAGCAGTCTCGAGCTGAACACTGAAGCTTTCTTT. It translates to CASSLELNTEAFF.

CDR3 in amino acids: CAILQGLATTGELFF. The DNA of the CDR3 is TGTGCCATCCTTCAGGGACTAGCTACGACCGGGGAGCTGTTTTTT. The V call is TRBV10-3, the J call TRBJ2-2, with 9 bases lining up with TRBD2. CDR1 ENHRY and CDR2 SYGVKD come from the germline V gene. J was trimmed by 5 bases and V by 8 bases; bases with no gene match: 9. The CDR3 has 15 amino acids.

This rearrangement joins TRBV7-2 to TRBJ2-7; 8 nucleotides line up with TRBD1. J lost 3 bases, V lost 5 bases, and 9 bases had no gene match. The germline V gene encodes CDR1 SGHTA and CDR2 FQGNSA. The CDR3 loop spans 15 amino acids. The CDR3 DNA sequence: TGTGCCAGCAGCGTCGTTACAGGGGGTGTCTACGAGCAGTACTTC. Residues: CASSVVTGGVYEQYF.

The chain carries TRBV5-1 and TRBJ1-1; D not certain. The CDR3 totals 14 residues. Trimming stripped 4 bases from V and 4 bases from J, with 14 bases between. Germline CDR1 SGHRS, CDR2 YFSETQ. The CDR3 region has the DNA TGCGCCAGCAGCAGGTCAGCGATAGTCACTGAAGCTTTCTTT. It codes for CASSRSAIVTEAFF.

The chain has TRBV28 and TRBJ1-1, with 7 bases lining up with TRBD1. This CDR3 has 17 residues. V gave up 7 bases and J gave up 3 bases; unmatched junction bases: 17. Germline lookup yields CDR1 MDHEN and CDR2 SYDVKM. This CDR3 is CASTKGGSPTRDTEAFF. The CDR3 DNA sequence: TGTGCCAGCACCAAAGGGGGCAGTCCCACTAGGGACACTGAAGCTTTCTTT.

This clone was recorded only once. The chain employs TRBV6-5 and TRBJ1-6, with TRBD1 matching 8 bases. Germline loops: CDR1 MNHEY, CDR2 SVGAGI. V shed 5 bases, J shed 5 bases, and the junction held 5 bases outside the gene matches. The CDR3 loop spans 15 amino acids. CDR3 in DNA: TGTGCCAGCAGTACGACAGGGGCTAATAATTCACCCCTCCACTTT. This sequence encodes CASSTTGANNSPLHF.

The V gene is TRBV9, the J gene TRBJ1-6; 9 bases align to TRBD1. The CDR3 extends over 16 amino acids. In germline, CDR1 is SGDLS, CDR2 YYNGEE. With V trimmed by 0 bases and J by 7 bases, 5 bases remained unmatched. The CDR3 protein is CASSVGGTGSNSPLHF. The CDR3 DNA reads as TGTGCCAGCAGCGTAGGGGGGACAGGGTCGAATTCACCCCTCCACTTT.

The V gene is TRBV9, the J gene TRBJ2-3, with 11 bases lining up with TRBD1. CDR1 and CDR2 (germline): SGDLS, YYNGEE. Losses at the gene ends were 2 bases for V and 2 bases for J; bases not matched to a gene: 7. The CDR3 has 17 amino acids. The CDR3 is CASSVRTGGTLTDTQYF. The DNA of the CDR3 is TGTGCCAGCAGCGTCAGGACAGGGGGCACCCTCACAGATACGCAGTATTTT.

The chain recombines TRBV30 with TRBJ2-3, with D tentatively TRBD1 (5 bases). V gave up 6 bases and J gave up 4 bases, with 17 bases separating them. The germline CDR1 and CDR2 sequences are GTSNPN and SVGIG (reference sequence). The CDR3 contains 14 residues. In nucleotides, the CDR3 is TGTGCCTGCATTAGGTCGCTGGGGCCAGATACGCAGTATTTT. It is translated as CACIRSLGPDTQYF.

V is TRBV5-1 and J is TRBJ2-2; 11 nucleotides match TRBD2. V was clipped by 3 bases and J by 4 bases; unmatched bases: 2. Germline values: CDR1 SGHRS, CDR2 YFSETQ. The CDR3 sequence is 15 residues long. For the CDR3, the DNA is TGCGCCAGCAGCTGGGGGACTAGCGGCACCGGGGAGCTGTTTTTT. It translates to CASSWGTSGTGELFF.

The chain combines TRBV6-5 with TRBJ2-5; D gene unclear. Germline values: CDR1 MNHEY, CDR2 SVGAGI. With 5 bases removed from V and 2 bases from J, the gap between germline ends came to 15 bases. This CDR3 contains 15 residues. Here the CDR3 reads CASSPQEHLQETQYF. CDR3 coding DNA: TGTGCCAGCAGTCCCCAGGAACATCTTCAAGAGACCCAGTACTTC.

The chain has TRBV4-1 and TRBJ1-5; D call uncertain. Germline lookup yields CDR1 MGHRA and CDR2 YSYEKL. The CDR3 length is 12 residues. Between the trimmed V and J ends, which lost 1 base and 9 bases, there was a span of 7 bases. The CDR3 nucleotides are TGCGCCAGCAGCCAAGGGCCGGGGCCCCAGCATTTT. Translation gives CASSQGPGPQHF.

The CDR3 reads CASRPTGLLNIQYF. The CDR3 nucleotides read TGTGCCAGCAGACCGACAGGGCTGTTGAACATTCAGTACTTC. The chain joins TRBV6-5 to TRBJ2-4, with TRBD1 matching 7 bases. J was trimmed by 7 bases and V by 6 bases; bases with no gene match: 9. From germline, CDR1 is MNHEY and CDR2 SVGAGI. The CDR3 is 14 amino acids.

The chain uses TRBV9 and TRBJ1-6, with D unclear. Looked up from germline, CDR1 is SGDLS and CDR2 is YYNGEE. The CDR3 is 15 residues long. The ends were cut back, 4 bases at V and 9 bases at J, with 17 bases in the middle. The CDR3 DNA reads TGTGCCAGCAGCCCCCAGGCATTCTCCGGTTCACCCCTCCACTTT. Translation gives CASSPQAFSGSPLHF.

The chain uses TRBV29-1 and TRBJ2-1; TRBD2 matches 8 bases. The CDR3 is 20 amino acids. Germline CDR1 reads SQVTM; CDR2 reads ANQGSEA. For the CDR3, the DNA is TGCAATCTTCTCCGGTATGATATAGCGGGAAGGTTTCGACCCCGGCCAGGCCAGTTCTTC. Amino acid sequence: CNLLRYDIAGRFRPRPGQFF.